This TCR beta chain was obtained from a study of shared clonotypes between healthy human individuals. Study-wide results and caveats: Depth was large, yet rarefaction showed that sorted-subset sequencing was incomplete.

This clone was observed a handful of times. Its antigen is undetermined. The CDR3 sequence is 15 residues long. V shed 6 bases and J shed 1 base, with 15 bases lying between them. Germline V gene sequence: CDR1 KGHSH, CDR2 LQKENI. As processed by the authors: Filtering differed for immunoSEQ, which gave only junction sequences without quality scores. TCRdb's table, derived via immunoSEQ multiplex PCR, lists solely in-frame clones and lacks some. V and J calls and clone size follow that table, whereas D and trimming were derived from the DNA. The data contain 2 million to 2.5 million clones, under 95% of them singletons.

The source of this sequence is a man between 18 and 29 years old in good health. Some clones in this sample may be carry-over from other donors' samples. What was sequenced was naive CD4+ T cells from PBMCs. Subset in this sample: CD45RA+ positively selected. This chain connects TRBV18 to TRBJ1-1; a possible D gene is TRBD1 (5 bases). CDR3 residues: CASSRSFQGNTEAFF. The CDR3 coding sequence is TGTGCCAGCTCCCGATCCTTCCAGGGGAACACTGAAGCTTTCTTT. Full variable domain (rest looked up from reference TRBV18 and TRBJ1-1): NAGVMQNPRHLVRRRGQEARLRCSPMKGHSHVYWYRQLPEEGLKFMVYLQKENIIDESGMPKERFSAEFPKEGPSILRIQQVVRGDSAAYFCASSRSFQGNTEAFFGQGTRLTVV.